The 17 T cell receptor beta chains below all came from one sample that was sequenced in a study of T-cell memory formation after mild COVID-19. TCRdb processed the 5' RACE reads anew with MiXCR; each CDR3 protein has one entry. The table records roughly 380,000 distinct CDR3 sequences, around 27% of them present only once. The sequencing sample was made of PBMCs or a T cell subset sorted from them (not recorded which). These receptors were taken from an adult woman who had mild COVID-19 (a few samples of this study predate the infection). Cell type and time point are not known.

This clonotype was recorded many times. The CDR3 nucleotides read TGTGCCAGCAGCTTGGCGGCGGCCACACGGGGATACGAGCAGTACTTC. Translation gives CASSLAAATRGYEQYF. This chain links TRBV5-5 with TRBJ2-7; D may be TRBD2 (5 bases). The CDR3 has 16 residues. Trimming took off 0 bases at V and 4 bases at J, with 17 bases between the two ends. CDR1 and CDR2 (germline): SGHKS, YYEKEE (reference sequence).

This clonotype has a handful of counts. V usage is TRBV18 and J usage is TRBJ2-7; 11 bases are shared with TRBD2. CDR3 length equals 16 residues. V dropped 3 bases and J dropped 2; count of bases not matched to a gene: 6. The germline V gene encodes CDR1 KGHSH and CDR2 LQKENI. The CDR3 DNA reads as TGTGCCAGCTCACCGGAAGGACTAGCGGGCCCCTACGAGCAGTACTTC. As protein: CASSPEGLAGPYEQYF.

This clonotype turned up a few times. The rearrangement links TRBV10-3 to TRBJ1-2, with D maybe TRBD1 (6 bases). V was pared by 6 bases and J by 2 bases, with 13 bases between. Per germline, CDR1 ENHRY and CDR2 SYGVKD. The CDR3 extends over 14 amino acids. The CDR3 loop reads CAIREAGVNYGYTF. CDR3 nucleotides: TGTGCCATCAGGGAGGCAGGGGTGAACTATGGCTACACCTTC.

Only a few counts were recorded for this clonotype. The chain links TRBV10-3 to TRBJ1-3; D remains ambiguous. With 0 bases removed from V and 4 bases from J, the gap between germline ends came to 13 bases. The CDR3 loop spans 16 amino acids. CDR1 is ENHRY and CDR2 is SYGVKD in the germline V gene. CDR3: CAISESGEPSGNTIYF. CDR3 in DNA: TGTGCCATCAGTGAGTCTGGGGAGCCCTCCGGAAACACCATATATTTT.

The chain combines TRBV12-3 or TRBV12-4 with TRBJ2-7; TRBD2 matches at 15 bases. The CDR3 is made up of 18 amino acids. The V segment lost 2 bases and the J segment 3 bases; nucleotides outside the gene matches: 8. This chain's CDR3 is CASSLRGLAGGGSYEQYF. CDR3 nucleotides: TGTGCCAGCAGTTTAAGGGGACTAGCGGGAGGAGGAAGCTACGAGCAGTACTTC.

The chain carries TRBV12-3 or TRBV12-4 and TRBJ1-1, with 10 bases identical to TRBD1. V was pared by 1 base and J by 3 bases, with 5 bases of the junction left unmatched. The CDR3 is made up of 16 amino acids. The chain's CDR3 is CASSLVRQGAHTEAFF. The CDR3 DNA reads TGTGCCAGCAGTTTAGTCCGACAGGGGGCCCACACTGAAGCTTTCTTT.

Only a few counts were recorded for this clonotype. The rearrangement joins TRBV9 to TRBJ2-7; D is ambiguous. There are 14 residues in the CDR3. Germline lookup yields CDR1 SGDLS and CDR2 YYNGEE. Trimming removed 4 bases at V and 2 bases at J, with 13 bases between. The CDR3 region has the DNA TGTGCCAGCAGCCCGAAGGAACAGCCCTACGAGCAGTACTTC. It yields the protein CASSPKEQPYEQYF.

Only one count was recorded for this clonotype. The chain joins TRBV20-1 to TRBJ2-7; 11 bases agree with TRBD2. CDR3 length equals 14 residues. The J segment lost 0 bases and the V segment lost 6 bases, leaving 4 bases of the junction unmatched. Germline CDR1 and CDR2: DFQATT and SNEGSKA (reference sequence). In nucleotides, the CDR3 is TGCAGTGCGGCGGGACTAGCGGTCTCCTACGAGCAGTACTTC. Its translation is CSAAGLAVSYEQYF.

The rearrangement joins TRBV6-2 or TRBV6-3 to TRBJ2-7; D might be TRBD1 or TRBD2, each matching 6 bases. The V and J ends lost 5 bases and 5 bases respectively, with 10 bases between them. Per the germline V gene, CDR1 is MNHEY and CDR2 is SVGEGT. The CDR3 has 12 residues. CDR3: CASSGGQDEQYF. In DNA form, the CDR3 reads TGTGCCAGCAGTGGGGGGCAAGACGAGCAGTACTTC.

V and J are TRBV20-1 and TRBJ2-1, with D maybe TRBD2 (6 bases). V was pared by 5 bases and J by 9 bases, with 14 bases between. Germline V gene sequence: CDR1 DFQATT, CDR2 SNEGSKA (reference sequence). The CDR3 length is 12 residues. CDR3 nucleotide sequence: TGCAGTGCTGGGGAGGTAAGCCGTGAGCAGTTCTTC. Amino acid sequence: CSAGEVSREQFF.

This clonotype was found a few times. The chain is built from TRBV20-1 and TRBJ1-2, with a weak D call TRBD1 (6 bases). V was pared by 5 bases and J by 3 bases, with 16 bases between. The CDR3 spans 14 residues. Per germline, CDR1 DFQATT and CDR2 SNEGSKA (reference sequence). CDR3 protein: CSAPEDEGDYGYTF. Written as DNA, the CDR3 is TGCAGTGCTCCAGAAGACGAGGGGGACTATGGCTACACCTTC.

V and J are TRBV5-1 and TRBJ1-1; TRBD1 might be the D (6 bases). The CDR3 is made up of 14 amino acids. V was clipped by 3 bases and J by 0 bases, with 9 bases between them. Looked up from germline, CDR1 is SGHRS and CDR2 is YFSETQ. CDR3 sequence: CASSSDSMNTEAFF. The CDR3 nucleotides read TGCGCCAGCAGCTCGGACAGCATGAACACTGAAGCTTTCTTT.

The J gene is TRBJ2-3, the V gene TRBV7-2; D ambiguous. Germline values: CDR1 SGHTA, CDR2 FQGNSA. Trimming removed 2 bases from V and 2 bases from J, with 17 bases in between. The CDR3 has 17 amino acids. CDR3 protein: CASSLTHKVGDTDTQYF. The CDR3 nucleotides are TGTGCCAGCAGCTTAACTCATAAAGTCGGTGACACAGATACGCAGTATTTT.

V usage is TRBV20-1 and J usage is TRBJ2-5; TRBD2 might be the D (7 bases). V was clipped by 6 bases and J by 0 bases, with 11 bases between them. CDR1 and CDR2 (germline): DFQATT, SNEGSKA (reference sequence). The CDR3 has 13 amino acids. The CDR3 is CSAAGADQETQYF. CDR3 DNA: TGCAGTGCCGCGGGGGCGGACCAAGAGACCCAGTACTTC.

This chain joins TRBV5-1 and TRBJ1-1; D perhaps matches TRBD1 (5 bases). The CDR3 runs to 14 residues. In germline, CDR1 is SGHRS, CDR2 YFSETQ. The ends were cut back, 4 bases at V and 4 bases at J, with 14 bases in the middle. CDR3: CASSVREIGTEAFF. Here the CDR3 DNA reads TGCGCCAGCAGCGTCAGGGAGATTGGCACTGAAGCTTTCTTT.

In its sample, this clonotype was seen many times. V is TRBV20-1 and J is TRBJ2-3; no clear D. In germline, CDR1 is DFQATT, CDR2 SNEGSKA (reference sequence). This CDR3 has 14 residues. Trimming shortened V by 6 bases and J by 4 bases, and 17 bases separated the two germline ends. The CDR3 loop reads CSASTSSSSDTQYF. The DNA of the CDR3 is TGCAGTGCCTCGACTTCGTCGTCCTCAGATACGCAGTATTTT.

The chain joins TRBV12-3 or TRBV12-4 to TRBJ2-1; D is uncertain. The CDR3 spans 13 residues. V shed 6 bases and J shed 2 bases, with 8 bases lying between them. The CDR3 region has the DNA TGTGCCAGCAGGTCGGACCCCTACAATGAGCAGTTCTTC. Translated, it gives CASRSDPYNEQFF.